This T cell receptor beta chain was recorded in a study of T cell changes during pregnancy in multiple sclerosis. Deletions cut 5 bases from V and 5 bases from J, with 15 bases between. CDR3 size: 14 residues. Germline V lookup: CDR1 LNHDA, CDR2 SQIVND (reference sequence). Method: immunoSEQ multiplex PCR; TCRdb's copy keeps in-frame clones and lacks some. Among about 40,000 clones, about 94% were seen once, and the ten largest hold over 1.5%. The J gene is TRBJ2-5, the V gene TRBV19; D possibly corresponds to TRBD2 (5 bases). Sequences were derived from peripheral blood, sampled in the third trimester of pregnancy. The clonotype comes from a female donor with multiple sclerosis, enrolled in a pregnancy study. The CDR3, as DNA: TGTGCCAGTAGTCTCCCGGGTCAGCGGGAGACCCAGTACTTC. Its translation: CASSLPGQRETQYF.